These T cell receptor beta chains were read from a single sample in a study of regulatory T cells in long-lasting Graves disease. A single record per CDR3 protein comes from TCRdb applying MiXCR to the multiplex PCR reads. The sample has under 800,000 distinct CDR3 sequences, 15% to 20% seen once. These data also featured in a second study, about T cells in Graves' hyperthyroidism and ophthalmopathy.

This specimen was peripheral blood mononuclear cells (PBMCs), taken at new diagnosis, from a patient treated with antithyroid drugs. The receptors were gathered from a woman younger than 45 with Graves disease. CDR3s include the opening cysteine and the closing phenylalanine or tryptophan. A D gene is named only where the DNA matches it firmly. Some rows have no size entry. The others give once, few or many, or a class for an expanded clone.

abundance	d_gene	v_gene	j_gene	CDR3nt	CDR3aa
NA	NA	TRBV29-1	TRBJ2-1	TGCAGCGGGCGATTGTTTGAGCAGTTCTTC	CSGRLFEQFF
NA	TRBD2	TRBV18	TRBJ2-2	TGTGCCAGCTCACGTCTAGCGGGACTAGGGGAGCTGTTTTTT	CASSRLAGLGELFF
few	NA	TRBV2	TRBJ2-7	TGTGCCAGCCTTCCCGGGACAAAGGGGAACGAGCAGTACTTC	CASLPGTKGNEQYF
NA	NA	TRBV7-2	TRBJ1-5	TGTGCCAGCAGCTTAGGGTCTTATTTTGGGTCCCAGCATTTT	CASSLGSYFGSQHF
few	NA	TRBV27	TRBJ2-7	TGTGCCAGCAGTTTAGAGCCATTGGGCACCTACGAGCAGTACTTC	CASSLEPLGTYEQYF
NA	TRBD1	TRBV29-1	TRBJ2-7	TGCAGCTTCCGGACAGGGGACTACGAGCAGTACTTC	CSFRTGDYEQYF
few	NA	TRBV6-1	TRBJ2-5	TGTGCCAGCAGTGAAGCGCTCGGTTCCCGGGAGACCCAGTACTTC	CASSEALGSRETQYF
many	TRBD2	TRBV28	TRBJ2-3	TGTGCCAGCAGTTTATACCCGGGGGGGGCAGATACGCAGTATTTT	CASSLYPGGADTQYF
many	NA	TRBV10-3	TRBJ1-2	TGTGCCATCAGTGAGTTTGTTGTACAGCGTGGCTACACCTTC	CAISEFVVQRGYTF
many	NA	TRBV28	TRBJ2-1	TGTGCCAGCAGTTTACCCGGGACCGACAATGAGCAGTTCTTC	CASSLPGTDNEQFF